The clone carrying this T cell receptor beta chain was seen just once. This sample is part of a study of blood T cell repertoires in COVID-19. The CDR3 runs 15 residues. The germline V gene encodes CDR1 SGHRS and CDR2 YFSETQ. Germline trimming cut 4 bases from V and 3 bases from J; bases unmatched to any gene: 7. Original handling: Amplification of reference gene primers was used by the study to estimate nucleated cell counts. Measured with immunoSEQ multiplex PCR; TCRdb has only the in-frame clones, and not every one. V and J calls and clone size are as listed in that table; D and trimming were resolved from the DNA. The sample includes approximately 250,000 clones, around nine tenths of them seen just once.

The TCR sequence derives from a man in his forties with active or convalescent COVID-19. The sequenced sample consisted of peripheral blood. The rearrangement joins TRBV5-1 to TRBJ1-2; 9 nucleotides line up with TRBD1. CDR3 in amino acids: CASSPGTGSDYGYTF. CDR3 coding DNA: TGCGCCAGCAGCCCCGGGACAGGGTCGGACTATGGCTACACCTTC.